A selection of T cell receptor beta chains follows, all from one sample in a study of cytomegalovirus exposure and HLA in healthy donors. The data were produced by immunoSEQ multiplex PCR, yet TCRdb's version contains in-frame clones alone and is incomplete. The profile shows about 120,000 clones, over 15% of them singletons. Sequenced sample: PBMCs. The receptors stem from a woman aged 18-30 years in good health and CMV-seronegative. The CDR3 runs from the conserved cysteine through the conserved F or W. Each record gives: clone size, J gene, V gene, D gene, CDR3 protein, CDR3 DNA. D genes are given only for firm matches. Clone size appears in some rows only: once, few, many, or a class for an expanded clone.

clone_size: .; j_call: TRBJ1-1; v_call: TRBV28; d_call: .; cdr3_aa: CASSFPPASEAFF; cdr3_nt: TGTGCCAGCAGTTTCCCCCCAGCTAGTGAAGCTTTCTTT
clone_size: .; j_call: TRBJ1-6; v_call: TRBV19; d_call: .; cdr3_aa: CASSLDSPSPLHF; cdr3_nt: TGTGCCAGTAGTTTGGACTCCCCATCACCCCTCCACTTT
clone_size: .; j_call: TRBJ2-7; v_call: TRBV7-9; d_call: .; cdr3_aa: CASRGGRAKHSSYEQYF; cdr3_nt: TGTGCCAGCAGGGGGGGGCGGGCCAAACATAGCTCCTACGAGCAGTACTTC
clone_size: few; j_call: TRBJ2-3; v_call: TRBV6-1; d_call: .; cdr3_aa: CASSESGSTDTQYF; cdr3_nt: TGTGCCAGCAGTGAATCAGGCTCCACAGATACGCAGTATTTT
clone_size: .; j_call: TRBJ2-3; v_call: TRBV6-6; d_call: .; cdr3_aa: CASSATGVTDTQYF; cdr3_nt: TGTGCCAGCAGCGCGACAGGAGTCACAGATACGCAGTATTTT
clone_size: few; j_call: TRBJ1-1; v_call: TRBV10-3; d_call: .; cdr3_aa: CAIREGGTNEAFF; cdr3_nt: TGTGCCATCAGGGAGGGGGGGACGAATGAAGCTTTCTTT
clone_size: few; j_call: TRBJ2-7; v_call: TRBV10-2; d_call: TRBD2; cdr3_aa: CAIKAGGPYEQYF; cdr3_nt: TGCGCCATCAAAGCGGGAGGTCCCTACGAGCAGTACTTC
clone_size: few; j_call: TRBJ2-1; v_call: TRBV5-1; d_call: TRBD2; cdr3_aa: CASSLESGASYNEQFF; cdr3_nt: TGCGCCAGCAGCTTGGAAAGCGGGGCCTCCTACAATGAGCAGTTCTTC
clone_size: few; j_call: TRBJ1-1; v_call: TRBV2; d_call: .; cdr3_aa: CASSENGGTEAFF; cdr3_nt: TGTGCCAGCAGTGAAAACGGGGGTACTGAAGCTTTCTTT
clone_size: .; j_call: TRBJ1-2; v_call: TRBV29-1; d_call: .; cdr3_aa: CSVAVDYGYTF; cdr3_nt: TGCAGCGTTGCTGTTGACTATGGCTACACCTTC
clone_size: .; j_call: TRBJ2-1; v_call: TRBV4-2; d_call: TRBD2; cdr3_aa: CASSPDGTSGYNEQFF; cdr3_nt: TGTGCCAGCAGCCCGGACGGGACTAGCGGCTACAATGAGCAGTTCTTC
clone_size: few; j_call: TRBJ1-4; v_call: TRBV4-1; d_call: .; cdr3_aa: CASSQGTQATNEKLFF; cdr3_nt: TGCGCCAGCAGCCAAGGGACTCAGGCCACTAATGAAAAACTGTTTTTT
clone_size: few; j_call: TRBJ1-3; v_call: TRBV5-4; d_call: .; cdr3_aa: CASSLLGGSGNTIYF; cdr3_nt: TGTGCCAGCAGCTTGCTAGGCGGCTCTGGAAACACCATATATTTT
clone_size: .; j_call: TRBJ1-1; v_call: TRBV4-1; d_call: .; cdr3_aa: CASSPEPRPTEAFF; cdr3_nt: TGCGCCAGCAGCCCAGAACCGCGGCCCACTGAAGCTTTCTTT
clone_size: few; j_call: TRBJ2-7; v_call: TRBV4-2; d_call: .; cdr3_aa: CASSQGPATYEQYF; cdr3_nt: TGTGCCAGCAGCCAAGGACCAGCGACCTACGAGCAGTACTTC
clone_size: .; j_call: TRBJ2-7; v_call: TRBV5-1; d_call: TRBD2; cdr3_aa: CASSWSGTSGYEQYF; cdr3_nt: TGCGCCAGCAGCTGGTCCGGGACTAGCGGTTACGAGCAGTACTTC
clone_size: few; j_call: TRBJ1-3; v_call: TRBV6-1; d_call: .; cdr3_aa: CASILLNSGNTIYF; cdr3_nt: TGTGCCAGCATACTGCTGAACTCTGGAAACACCATATATTTT
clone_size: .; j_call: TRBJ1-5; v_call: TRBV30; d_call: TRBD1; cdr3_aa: CAWSLTGVRNQPQHF; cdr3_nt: TGTGCCTGGAGTTTAACAGGGGTTCGCAATCAGCCCCAGCATTTT
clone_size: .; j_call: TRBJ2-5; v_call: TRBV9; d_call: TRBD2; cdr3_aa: CASSGTPRLAGGQETQYF; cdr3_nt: TGTGCCAGCAGCGGAACCCCGAGACTAGCGGGAGGACAAGAGACCCAGTACTTC
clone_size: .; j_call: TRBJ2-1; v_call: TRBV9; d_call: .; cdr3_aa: CASSVERAGFLIGEQFF; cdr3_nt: TGTGCCAGCAGCGTAGAACGGGCGGGATTTTTGATCGGTGAGCAGTTCTTC
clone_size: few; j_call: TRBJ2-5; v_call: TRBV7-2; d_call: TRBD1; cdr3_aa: CASSLDAGGWETQYF; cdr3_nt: TGTGCCAGCAGTTTGGATGCAGGGGGCTGGGAGACCCAGTACTTC
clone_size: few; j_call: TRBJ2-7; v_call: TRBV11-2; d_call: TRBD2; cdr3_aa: CASSLAEHYEQYF; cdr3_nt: TGTGCCAGCAGCCTAGCGGAGCACTACGAGCAGTACTTC
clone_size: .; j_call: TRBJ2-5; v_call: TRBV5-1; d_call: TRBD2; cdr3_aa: CASSLGIAGVQETQYF; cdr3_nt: TGCGCCAGCAGCTTGGGAATAGCGGGAGTTCAAGAGACCCAGTACTTC
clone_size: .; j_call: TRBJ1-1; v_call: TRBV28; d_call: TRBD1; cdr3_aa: CASSPSGQVFMNTEAFF; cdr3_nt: TGTGCCAGCAGCCCCTCGGGACAGGTGTTTATGAACACTGAAGCTTTCTTT
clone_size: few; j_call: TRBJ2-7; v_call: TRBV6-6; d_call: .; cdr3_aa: CASSRLVGYEQYF; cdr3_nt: TGTGCCAGCAGTAGACTAGTAGGCTACGAGCAGTACTTC
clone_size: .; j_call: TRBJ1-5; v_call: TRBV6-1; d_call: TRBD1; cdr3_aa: CASKDRGLGNQPQHF; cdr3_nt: TGTGCCAGCAAAGACAGGGGATTGGGCAATCAGCCCCAGCATTTT
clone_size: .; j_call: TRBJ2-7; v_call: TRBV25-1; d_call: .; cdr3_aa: CASSSRGYEQYF; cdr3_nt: TGTGCCAGCAGTTCCCGGGGCTACGAGCAGTACTTC
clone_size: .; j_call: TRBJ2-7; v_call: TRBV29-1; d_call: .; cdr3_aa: CSVVSGEGYEQYF; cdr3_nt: TGCAGCGTTGTCTCAGGGGAAGGCTACGAGCAGTACTTC
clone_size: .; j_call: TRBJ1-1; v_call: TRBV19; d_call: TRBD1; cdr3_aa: CASTPRGQGNTEAFF; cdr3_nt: TGTGCCAGTACCCCTCGGGGACAGGGGAACACTGAAGCTTTCTTT
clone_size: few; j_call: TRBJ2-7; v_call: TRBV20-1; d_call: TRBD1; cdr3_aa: CSAIDRVEQYF; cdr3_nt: TGCAGTGCTATTGACAGGGTCGAGCAGTACTTC
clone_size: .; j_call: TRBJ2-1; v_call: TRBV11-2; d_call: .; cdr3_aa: CASSLHTTSFINEQFF; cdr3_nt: TGTGCCAGCAGCCTCCACACGACTAGTTTTATCAATGAGCAGTTCTTC
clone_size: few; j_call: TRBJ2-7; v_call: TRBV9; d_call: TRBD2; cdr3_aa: CASSTGLAYEQYF; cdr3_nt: TGTGCCAGCAGCACGGGACTAGCGTACGAGCAGTACTTC
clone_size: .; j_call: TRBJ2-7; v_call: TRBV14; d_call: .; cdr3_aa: CASSQDGGLPYEQYF; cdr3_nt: TGTGCCAGCAGCCAAGACGGCGGGTTGCCCTACGAGCAGTACTTC
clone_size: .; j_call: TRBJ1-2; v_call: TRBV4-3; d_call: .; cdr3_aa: CASSQDLTGNGGYTF; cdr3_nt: TGCGCCAGCAGCCAAGATCTTACAGGGAATGGCGGCTACACCTTC